The present entry profiles one TCR beta chain with its context. Its antigen is as yet unknown. The data stem from a study of radiotherapy plus CTLA-4 blockade in lung cancer. Study-level results: Some TCR clones had been derived from tumors. These clones expanded in peripheral blood after radiotherapy plus ipilimumab.

The assay was immunoSEQ multiplex PCR, and TCRdb's table has in-frame clones only and misses some. The sample lists more than 90,000 clones, roughly 80% occurring once. Sequencing was performed on peripheral blood, taken from a patient treated with radiotherapy plus ipilimumab. This sequence originates from a human donor with non-small cell lung cancer that progressed on radiotherapy plus ipilimumab. Some clones in this sample may be carry-over from other donors' samples.

CDR3 nucleotides: TGTGCCAGCAGTGGTTCGGGGCCCGAGCAGTACTTC. Translated, it gives CASSGSGPEQYF. The chain links TRBV2 to TRBJ2-5, with D perhaps being TRBD1 or TRBD2 (5 bases each). The DNA end is a closer match to TRBJ2-7, so the J assignment may be wrong. Germline V gene lookup returns CDR1 SNHLY and CDR2 FYNNEI. This CDR3 is built from 12 residues.